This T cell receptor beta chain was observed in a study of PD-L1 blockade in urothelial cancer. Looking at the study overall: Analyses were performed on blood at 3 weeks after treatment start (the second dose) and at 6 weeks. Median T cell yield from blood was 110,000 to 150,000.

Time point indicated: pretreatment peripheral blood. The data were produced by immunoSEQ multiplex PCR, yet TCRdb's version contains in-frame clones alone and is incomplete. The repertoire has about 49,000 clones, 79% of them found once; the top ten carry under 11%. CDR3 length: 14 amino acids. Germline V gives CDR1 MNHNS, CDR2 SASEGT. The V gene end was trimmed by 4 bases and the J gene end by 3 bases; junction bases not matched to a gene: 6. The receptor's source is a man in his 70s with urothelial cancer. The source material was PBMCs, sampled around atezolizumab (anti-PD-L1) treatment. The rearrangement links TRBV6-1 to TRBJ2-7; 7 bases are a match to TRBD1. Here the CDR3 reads CASSAGTAFYEQYF. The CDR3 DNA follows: TGTGCCAGCAGTGCCGGGACAGCGTTCTACGAGCAGTACTTC.